This T cell receptor beta chain is from a study of T cell changes during pregnancy in multiple sclerosis. TCRdb keeps only in-frame clones here, not all; method: immunoSEQ multiplex PCR. The sample lists 91,000 or so clones; approximately 95% were seen once. This CDR3 is built from 14 residues. Trimming took 6 bases from V and 6 from J; bases not matched to a gene: 10. Germline assignment: CDR1 LNHDA and CDR2 SQIVND (reference sequence). The TCR comes from a female donor with multiple sclerosis, enrolled in a pregnancy study. V gene TRBV19 combines with J gene TRBJ2-7; the match to TRBD1 covers 8 bases. Sample: peripheral blood, taken after pregnancy. Here the CDR3 DNA reads TGTGCCAGTAGATTTCAGGACAGGGCGGTCGAGCAGTACTTC. Its protein product is CASRFQDRAVEQYF.